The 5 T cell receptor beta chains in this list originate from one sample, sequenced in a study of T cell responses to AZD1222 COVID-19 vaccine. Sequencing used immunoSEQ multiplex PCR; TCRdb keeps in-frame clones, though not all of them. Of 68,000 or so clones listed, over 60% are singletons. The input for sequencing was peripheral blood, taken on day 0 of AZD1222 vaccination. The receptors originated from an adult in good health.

The CDR3 sequence: CASSDGQDYGYTF. In DNA, the CDR3 is TGTGCCAGCAGTGATGGGCAAGACTATGGCTACACCTTC. This chain connects TRBV2 to TRBJ1-2; D unresolved. The CDR3 extends over 13 amino acids. Germline V CDR1 and CDR2: SNHLY, FYNNEI. Trimming pared 3 bases from V and 3 bases from J, leaving 8 bases between.

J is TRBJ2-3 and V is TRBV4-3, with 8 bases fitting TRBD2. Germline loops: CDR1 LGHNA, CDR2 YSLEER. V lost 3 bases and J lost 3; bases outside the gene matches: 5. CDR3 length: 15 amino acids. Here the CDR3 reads CASSHSGGLTDTQYF. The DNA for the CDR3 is TGCGCCAGCAGCCACTCGGGGGGGCTGACAGATACGCAGTATTTT.

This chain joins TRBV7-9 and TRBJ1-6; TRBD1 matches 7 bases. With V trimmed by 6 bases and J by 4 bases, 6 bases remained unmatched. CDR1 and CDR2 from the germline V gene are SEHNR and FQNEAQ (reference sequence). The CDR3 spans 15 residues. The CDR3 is CASRPGTAYNSPLHF. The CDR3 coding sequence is TGTGCCAGCAGGCCCGGGACAGCATATAATTCACCCCTCCACTTT.

The CDR3 DNA is TGTGCCAGTAGTTCTCCTTACGAGGTTAATTCACCCCTCCACTTT. Translation: CASSSPYEVNSPLHF. This chain connects TRBV19 to TRBJ1-6; D is ambiguous. Per germline, CDR1 LNHDA and CDR2 SQIVND (reference sequence). The V and J ends lost 5 bases and 6 bases respectively, with 14 bases between them. The CDR3 runs to 15 residues.

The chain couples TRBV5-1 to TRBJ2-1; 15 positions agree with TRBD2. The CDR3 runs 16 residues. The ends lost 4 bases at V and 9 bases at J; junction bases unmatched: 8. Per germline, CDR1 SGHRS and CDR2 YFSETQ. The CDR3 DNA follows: TGCGCCAGCAGCGCCCCCGGGACTAGCGGGGGGAGTGAGCAGTTCTTC. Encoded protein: CASSAPGTSGGSEQFF. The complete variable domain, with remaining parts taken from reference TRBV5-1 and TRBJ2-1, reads KAGVTQTPRYLIKTRGQQVTLSCSPISGHRSVSWYQQTPGQGLQFLFEYFSETQRNKGNFPGRFSGRQFSNSRSEMNVSTLELGDSALYLCASSAPGTSGGSEQFFGPGTRLTVL.